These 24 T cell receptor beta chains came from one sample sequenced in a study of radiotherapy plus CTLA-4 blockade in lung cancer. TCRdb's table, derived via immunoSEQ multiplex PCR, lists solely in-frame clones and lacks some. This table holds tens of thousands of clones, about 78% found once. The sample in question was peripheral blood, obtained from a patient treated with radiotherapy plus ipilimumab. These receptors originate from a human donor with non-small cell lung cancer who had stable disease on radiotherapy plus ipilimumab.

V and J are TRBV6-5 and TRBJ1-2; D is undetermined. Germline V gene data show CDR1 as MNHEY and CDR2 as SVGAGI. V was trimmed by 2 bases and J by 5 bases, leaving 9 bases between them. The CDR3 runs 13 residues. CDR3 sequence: CASSYALRYGYTF. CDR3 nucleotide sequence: TGTGCCAGCAGTTACGCCCTTCGATATGGCTACACCTTC.

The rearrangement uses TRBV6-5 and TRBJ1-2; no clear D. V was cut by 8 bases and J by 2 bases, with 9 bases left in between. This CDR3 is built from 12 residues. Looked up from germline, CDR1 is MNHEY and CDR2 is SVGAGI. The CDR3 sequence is CASGRGNYGYTF. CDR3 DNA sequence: TGTGCCAGCGGACGGGGAAACTATGGCTACACCTTC.

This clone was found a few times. Written as DNA, the CDR3 is TGTGCCAGCAGTTATGAGGCTGGGGGGGGTTACGAGCAGTACTTC. Its translation: CASSYEAGGGYEQYF. The rearrangement joins TRBV6-6 to TRBJ2-7; 7 bases align to TRBD2. V lost 3 bases, J lost 4 bases, and 9 bases stayed unmatched. Germline loops: CDR1 MNHNY, CDR2 SVGAGI (reference sequence). CDR3 length equals 15 residues.

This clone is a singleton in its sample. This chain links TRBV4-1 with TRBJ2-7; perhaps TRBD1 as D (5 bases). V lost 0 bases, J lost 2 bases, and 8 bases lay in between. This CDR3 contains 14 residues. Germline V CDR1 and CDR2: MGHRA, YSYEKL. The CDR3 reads CASSQEPGPYEQYV. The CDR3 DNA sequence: TGCGCCAGCAGCCAAGAACCAGGGCCCTACGAGCAGTACGTC.

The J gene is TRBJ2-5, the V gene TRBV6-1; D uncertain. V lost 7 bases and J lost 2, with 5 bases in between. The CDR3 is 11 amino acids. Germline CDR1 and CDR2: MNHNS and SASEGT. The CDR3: CASTEQETQYF. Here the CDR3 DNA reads TGTGCCAGCACGGAACAAGAGACCCAGTACTTC.

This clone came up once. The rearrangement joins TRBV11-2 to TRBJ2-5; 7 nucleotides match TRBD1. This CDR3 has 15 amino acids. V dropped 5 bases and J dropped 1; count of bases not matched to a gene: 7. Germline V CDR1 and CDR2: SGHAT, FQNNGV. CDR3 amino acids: CASSLQGTAQETQYF. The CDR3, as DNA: TGTGCCAGCAGCCTCCAAGGGACAGCCCAAGAGACCCAGTACTTC. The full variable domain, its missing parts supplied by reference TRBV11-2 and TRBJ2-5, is EAGVAQSPRYKIIEKRQSVAFWCNPISGHATLYWYQQILGQGPKLLIQFQNNGVVDDSQLPKDRFSAERLKGVDSTLKIQPAKLEDSAVYLCASSLQGTAQETQYFGPGTRLLVL.

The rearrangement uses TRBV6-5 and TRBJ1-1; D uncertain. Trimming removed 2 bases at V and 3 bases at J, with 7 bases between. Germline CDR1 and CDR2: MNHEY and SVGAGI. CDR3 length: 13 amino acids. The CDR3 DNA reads TGTGCCAGCAGTTACAACTGGTACACTGAAGCTTTCTTT. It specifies CASSYNWYTEAFF.

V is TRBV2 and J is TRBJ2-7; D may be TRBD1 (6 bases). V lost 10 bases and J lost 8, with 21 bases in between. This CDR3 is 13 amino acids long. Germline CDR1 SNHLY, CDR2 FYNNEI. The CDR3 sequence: CATSPRTDLQQYF. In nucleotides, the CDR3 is TGTGCCACCTCCCCCCGGACAGACCTTCAGCAGTACTTC.

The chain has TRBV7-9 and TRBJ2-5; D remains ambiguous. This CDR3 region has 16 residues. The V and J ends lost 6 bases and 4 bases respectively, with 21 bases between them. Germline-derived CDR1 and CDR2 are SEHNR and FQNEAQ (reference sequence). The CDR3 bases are TGTGCCAGCAGGTTGGGTAGGAATAGTAAAGGAGAGACCCAGTACTTC. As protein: CASRLGRNSKGETQYF.

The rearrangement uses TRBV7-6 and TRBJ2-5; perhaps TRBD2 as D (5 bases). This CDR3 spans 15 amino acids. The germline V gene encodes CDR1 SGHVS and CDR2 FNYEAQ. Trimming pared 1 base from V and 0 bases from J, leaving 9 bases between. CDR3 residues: CASSLVGGHQETQYF. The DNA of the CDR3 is TGTGCCAGCAGCTTAGTTGGAGGACACCAAGAGACCCAGTACTTC.

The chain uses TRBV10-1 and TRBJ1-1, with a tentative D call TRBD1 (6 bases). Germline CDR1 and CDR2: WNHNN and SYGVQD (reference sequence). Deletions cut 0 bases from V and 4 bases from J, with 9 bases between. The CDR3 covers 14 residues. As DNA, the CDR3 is TGCGCCAGCAGTGAGTCGATGGGGGCCACTGAAGCTTTCTTT. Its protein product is CASSESMGATEAFF.

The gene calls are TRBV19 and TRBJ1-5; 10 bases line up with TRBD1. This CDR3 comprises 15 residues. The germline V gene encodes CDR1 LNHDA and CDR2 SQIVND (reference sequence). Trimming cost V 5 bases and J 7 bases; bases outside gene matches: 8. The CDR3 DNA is TGTGCCAGTAGTCCGGGGACAGGGGAGAGGCAGCCCCAGCATTTT. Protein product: CASSPGTGERQPQHF.

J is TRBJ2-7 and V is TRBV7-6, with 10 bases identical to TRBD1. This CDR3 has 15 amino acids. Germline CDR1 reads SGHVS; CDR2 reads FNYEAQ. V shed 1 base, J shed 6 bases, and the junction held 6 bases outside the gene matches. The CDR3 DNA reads TGTGCCAGCAGCTTAGTTGGGACAGGGGATGGCGAGCAGTACTTC. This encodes CASSLVGTGDGEQYF.

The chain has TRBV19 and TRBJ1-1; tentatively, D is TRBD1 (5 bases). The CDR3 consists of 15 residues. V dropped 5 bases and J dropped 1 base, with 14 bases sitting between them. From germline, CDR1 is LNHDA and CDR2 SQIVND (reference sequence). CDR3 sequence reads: CASSPMGQQNTEAFF. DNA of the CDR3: TGTGCCAGTAGTCCTATGGGGCAGCAGAACACTGAAGCTTTCTTT.

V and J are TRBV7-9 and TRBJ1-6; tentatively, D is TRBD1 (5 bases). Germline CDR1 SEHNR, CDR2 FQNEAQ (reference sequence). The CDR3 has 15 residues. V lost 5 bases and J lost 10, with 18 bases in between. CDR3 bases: TGTGCCAGCAGCCATCCGACCGGGGGTGTCTCACCCCTCCACTTT. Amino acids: CASSHPTGGVSPLHF.

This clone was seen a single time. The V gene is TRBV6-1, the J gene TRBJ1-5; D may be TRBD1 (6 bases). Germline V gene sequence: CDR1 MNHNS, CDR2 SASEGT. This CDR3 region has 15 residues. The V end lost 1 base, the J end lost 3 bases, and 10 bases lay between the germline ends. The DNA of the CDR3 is TGTGCCAGCAGTGAAGGGACAGCTCACAATCAGCCCCAGCATTTT. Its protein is CASSEGTAHNQPQHF.

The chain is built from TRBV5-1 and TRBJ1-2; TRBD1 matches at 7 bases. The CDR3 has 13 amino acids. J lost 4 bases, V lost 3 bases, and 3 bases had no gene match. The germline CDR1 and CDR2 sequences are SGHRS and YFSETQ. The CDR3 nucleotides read TGCGCCAGCAGCTCGGGACAGATCTATGGCTACACCTTC. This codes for CASSSGQIYGYTF.

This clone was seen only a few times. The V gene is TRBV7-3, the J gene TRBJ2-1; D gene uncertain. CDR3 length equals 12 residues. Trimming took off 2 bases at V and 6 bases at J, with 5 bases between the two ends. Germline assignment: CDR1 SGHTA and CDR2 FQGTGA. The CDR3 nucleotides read TGTGCCAGCAGCTTATGGGGCAATGAGCAGTTCTTC. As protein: CASSLWGNEQFF.

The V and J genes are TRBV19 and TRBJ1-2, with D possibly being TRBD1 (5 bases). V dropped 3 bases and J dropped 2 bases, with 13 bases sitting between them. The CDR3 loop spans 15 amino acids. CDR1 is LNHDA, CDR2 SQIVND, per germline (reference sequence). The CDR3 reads CASSISLGANYGYTF. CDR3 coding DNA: TGTGCCAGTAGTATTTCTCTCGGGGCGAACTATGGCTACACCTTC.

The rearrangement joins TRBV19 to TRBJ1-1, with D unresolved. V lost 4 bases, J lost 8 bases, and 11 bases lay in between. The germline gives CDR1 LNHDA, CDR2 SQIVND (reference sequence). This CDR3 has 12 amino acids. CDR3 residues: CASSNRSREAFF. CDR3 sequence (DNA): TGTGCCAGTAGTAACCGCTCGCGAGAAGCTTTCTTT.

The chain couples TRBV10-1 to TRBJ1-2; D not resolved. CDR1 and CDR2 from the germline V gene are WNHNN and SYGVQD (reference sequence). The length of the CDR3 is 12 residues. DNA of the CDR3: TGCCCCGGCTCAGTGGTGAGGTATGGCTACACCTTC. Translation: CPGSVVRYGYTF.

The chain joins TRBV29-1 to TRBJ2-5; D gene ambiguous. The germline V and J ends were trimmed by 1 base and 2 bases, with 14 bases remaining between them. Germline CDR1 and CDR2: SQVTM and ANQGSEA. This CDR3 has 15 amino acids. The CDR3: CSVEGEPGPQETQYF. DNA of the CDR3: TGCAGCGTTGAAGGCGAACCGGGCCCACAAGAGACCCAGTACTTC.

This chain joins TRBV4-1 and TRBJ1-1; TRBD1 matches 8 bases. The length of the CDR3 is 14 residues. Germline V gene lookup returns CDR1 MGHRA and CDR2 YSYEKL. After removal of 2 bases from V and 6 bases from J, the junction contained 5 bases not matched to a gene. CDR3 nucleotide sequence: TGCGCCAGCAGCCAACAAGACAGGGGCTCTGAAGCTTTCTTT. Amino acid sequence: CASSQQDRGSEAFF.

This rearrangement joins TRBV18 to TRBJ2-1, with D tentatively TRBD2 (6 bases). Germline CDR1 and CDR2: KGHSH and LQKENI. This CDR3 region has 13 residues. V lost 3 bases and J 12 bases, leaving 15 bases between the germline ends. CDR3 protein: CASSPRGGPGQFF. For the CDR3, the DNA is TGTGCCAGCTCACCTCGGGGAGGCCCGGGGCAGTTCTTC.